The clone carrying this TCR beta chain was detected only a few times. What it recognizes is unknown. The data are from a study of cytomegalovirus exposure and HLA in healthy donors. Study outcomes and limitations: Some TCR beta chains (164 of them) were listed as cytomegalovirus-associated.

The CDR3 loop spans 14 amino acids. V lost 1 base and J 3 bases, leaving 10 bases between the germline ends. The germline gives CDR1 SGHRS, CDR2 YFSETQ. PCR used 60 Vbeta primers and 13 Jbeta primers. Profiling relied on immunoSEQ multiplex PCR, and the TCRdb table lists in-frame clones only, not all of them. The sample records 170,000 or so clones, 80% being singletons. The chain has TRBV5-1 and TRBJ2-5; D is possibly TRBD1 (5 bases). This clonotype was obtained from a boy under 18 in good health and CMV-seronegative. Sequencing was performed on PBMCs. CDR3 in DNA: TGCGCCAGCAGCTTGTTACAGGCCAAAGAGACCCAGTACTTC. This codes for CASSLLQAKETQYF.